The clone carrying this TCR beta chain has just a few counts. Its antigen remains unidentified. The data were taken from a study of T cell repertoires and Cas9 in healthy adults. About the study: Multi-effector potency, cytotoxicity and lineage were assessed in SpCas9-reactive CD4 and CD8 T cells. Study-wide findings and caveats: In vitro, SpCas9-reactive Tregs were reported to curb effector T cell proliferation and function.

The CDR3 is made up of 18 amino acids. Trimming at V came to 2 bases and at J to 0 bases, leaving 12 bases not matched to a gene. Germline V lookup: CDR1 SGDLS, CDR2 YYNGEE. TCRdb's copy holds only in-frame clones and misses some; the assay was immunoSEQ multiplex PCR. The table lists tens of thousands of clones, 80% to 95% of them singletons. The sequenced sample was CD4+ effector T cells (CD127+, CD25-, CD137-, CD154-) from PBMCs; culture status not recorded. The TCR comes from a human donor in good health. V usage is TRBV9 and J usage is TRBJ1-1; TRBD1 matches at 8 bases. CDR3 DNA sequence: TGTGCCAGCAGCGTGTACGGGACAGGCGCCTTCATGAACACTGAAGCTTTCTTT. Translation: CASSVYGTGAFMNTEAFF.